This passage covers 21 T cell receptor beta chains from one sample sequenced in a study of control samples from healthy donors and cancer patients. Clones were sequenced by immunoSEQ multiplex PCR, and TCRdb holds only the in-frame ones, with some missing. The sample contains 95,000 to 130,000 clones, 93% of which appear only once. Sequencing used blood. These receptors originate from a man in his thirties or forties in good health.

V and J are TRBV5-5 and TRBJ2-3; 10 bases are a match to TRBD1. The V gene's germline CDR1 is SGHKS and CDR2 YYEKEE (reference sequence). CDR3 length: 15 residues. Unmatched junction bases numbered 4, after V lost 3 bases and J lost 3 bases. CDR3 sequence reads: CASSSGTGATDTQYF. CDR3 DNA sequence: TGTGCCAGCAGCTCCGGGACAGGGGCTACAGATACGCAGTATTTT.

A single count supports this clone. V and J are TRBV11-2 and TRBJ2-1, with 9 bases lining up with TRBD1. This CDR3 has 17 residues. The trim removed 5 bases at V and 5 bases at J, leaving 13 bases unmatched. Germline V gene data show CDR1 as SGHAT and CDR2 as FQNNGV. CDR3 residues: CASSQRVAGTGHNEQFF. The CDR3 nucleotides read TGTGCCAGCAGCCAGAGGGTGGCAGGGACAGGGCACAATGAGCAGTTCTTC. Based on the CDR3 plus reference TRBV11-2 and TRBJ2-1, the full variable domain is EAGVAQSPRYKIIEKRQSVAFWCNPISGHATLYWYQQILGQGPKLLIQFQNNGVVDDSQLPKDRFSAERLKGVDSTLKIQPAKLEDSAVYLCASSQRVAGTGHNEQFFGPGTRLTVL.

V usage is TRBV27 and J usage is TRBJ1-2; maybe TRBD1 (6 bases). V gave up 5 bases and J gave up 8 bases, with 18 bases separating them. The CDR3 has 14 residues. Germline lookup yields CDR1 MNHEY and CDR2 SMNVEV (reference sequence). CDR3 residues: CASSIYRQVPGYTF. The CDR3 coding sequence is TGTGCCAGCAGTATCTATCGACAGGTACCCGGCTACACCTTC.

V usage is TRBV9 and J usage is TRBJ1-6; D gene uncertain. From germline, CDR1 is SGDLS and CDR2 YYNGEE. CDR3 length equals 12 residues. V lost 4 bases, J lost 7 bases, and 6 bases lay in between. CDR3 region: CASSTQNSPLHF. CDR3 DNA sequence: TGTGCCAGCAGCACGCAAAATTCACCCCTCCACTTT.

The gene calls are TRBV6-5 and TRBJ1-1, with 9 bases fitting TRBD1. Germline CDR1 reads MNHEY; CDR2 reads SVGAGI. The CDR3 is made up of 14 amino acids. Germline trimming cut 6 bases from V and 6 bases from J; bases unmatched to any gene: 8. The CDR3 DNA is TGTGCCAGCAGACCAACGACAGGGGGGGCTGAAGCTTTCTTT. Its protein product is CASRPTTGGAEAFF.

V usage is TRBV24-1 and J usage is TRBJ2-2, with no clear D. Germline V gene lookup returns CDR1 KGHDR and CDR2 SFDVKD. The CDR3 runs 13 residues. Trimming pared 4 bases from V and 0 bases from J, leaving 2 bases between. The CDR3 coding sequence is TGTGCCACCAGTGAACCGAACACCGGGGAGCTGTTTTTT. Its protein is CATSEPNTGELFF.

This chain joins TRBV7-9 and TRBJ2-7, with a weak D call TRBD1 (6 bases). Trimming pared 5 bases from V and 5 bases from J, leaving 10 bases between. The CDR3 consists of 12 residues. CDR1 and CDR2 from the germline V gene are SEHNR and FQNEAQ (reference sequence). The CDR3 loop reads CASSLGADEQYF. The CDR3 DNA sequence: TGTGCCAGCAGCCTGGGGGCGGACGAGCAGTACTTC.

This clone was observed a single time. This chain connects TRBV27 to TRBJ2-7; 7 bases map to TRBD2. Per the germline V gene, CDR1 is MNHEY and CDR2 is SMNVEV (reference sequence). The CDR3 consists of 14 residues. The ends lost 6 bases at V and 7 bases at J; junction bases unmatched: 12. Here the CDR3 reads CASRPGGFAGEQYF. The CDR3 DNA reads as TGTGCCAGCAGGCCCGGGGGGTTCGCGGGGGAGCAGTACTTC.

This rearrangement joins TRBV9 to TRBJ1-1; unclear D gene. Per germline, CDR1 SGDLS and CDR2 YYNGEE. The CDR3 has 14 amino acids. With 0 bases removed from V and 5 bases from J, the gap between germline ends came to 11 bases. CDR3 region: CASSVVNSGTEAFF. CDR3 bases: TGTGCCAGCAGCGTAGTCAATTCGGGGACTGAAGCTTTCTTT.

The gene calls are TRBV5-1 and TRBJ2-3, with 8 positions matching TRBD2. The V segment lost 4 bases and the J segment 0 bases; nucleotides outside the gene matches: 7. This CDR3 has 16 residues. The germline V gene has CDR1 SGHRS and CDR2 YFSETQ. This CDR3 reads CASSRDAGGSTDTQYF. The CDR3 bases are TGCGCCAGCAGCCGGGACGCGGGGGGTAGCACAGATACGCAGTATTTT. Together with reference TRBV5-1 and TRBJ2-3, the CDR3 gives the full variable domain: KAGVTQTPRYLIKTRGQQVTLSCSPISGHRSVSWYQQTPGQGLQFLFEYFSETQRNKGNFPGRFSGRQFSNSRSEMNVSTLELGDSALYLCASSRDAGGSTDTQYFGPGTRLTVL.

The chain carries TRBV4-2 and TRBJ1-2; the D gene is possibly TRBD1 (5 bases). The germline V gene has CDR1 LGHNA and CDR2 YNFKEQ. V was cut by 3 bases and J by 0 bases, with 14 bases left in between. The CDR3 consists of 16 residues. Written as DNA, the CDR3 is TGTGCCAGCAGCCAGGGGGATGGGGGATCTAACTATGGCTACACCTTC. This codes for CASSQGDGGSNYGYTF.

The J gene is TRBJ1-6, the V gene TRBV6-5; D is undetermined. V was pared by 7 bases and J by 11 bases, with 18 bases between. The V gene's germline CDR1 is MNHEY and CDR2 SVGAGI. This CDR3 contains 14 residues. The CDR3 protein is CASTAVTERTPLHF. The DNA for the CDR3 is TGTGCCAGCACGGCTGTCACGGAGAGGACACCCCTCCACTTT.

The rearrangement links TRBV20-1 to TRBJ1-1; D unclear. This CDR3 region has 11 residues. V dropped 3 bases and J dropped 7 bases, with 9 bases sitting between them. The germline V gene encodes CDR1 DFQATT and CDR2 SNEGSKA (reference sequence). CDR3: CSASSAYEAFF. CDR3 nucleotides: TGCAGTGCTAGTTCTGCTTATGAAGCTTTCTTT.

This sequence joins TRBV28 and TRBJ1-5; possible D gene TRBD1, 5 bases. Germline V gives CDR1 MDHEN, CDR2 SYDVKM. CDR3 size: 16 residues. Trimming took off 7 bases at V and 0 bases at J, with 16 bases between the two ends. The CDR3 DNA follows: TGTGCCAGCACCCAAAGGGACTTCTATAGCAATCAGCCCCAGCATTTT. This codes for CASTQRDFYSNQPQHF.

The CDR3 reads CASSNTLEPINQPQHF. The CDR3, as DNA: TGTGCCAGCAGTAACACTCTAGAACCGATCAATCAGCCCCAGCATTTT. The rearrangement links TRBV2 to TRBJ1-5, with D hard to call. This CDR3 is built from 16 residues. Germline V gene sequence: CDR1 SNHLY, CDR2 FYNNEI. Between the trimmed V and J ends, which lost 5 bases and 3 bases, there was a span of 17 bases. Looking up the rest from reference TRBV2 and TRBJ1-5 gives the full variable domain: EPEVTQTPSHQVTQMGQEVILRCVPISNHLYFYWYRQILGQKVEFLVSFYNNEISEKSEIFDDQFSVERPDGSNFTLKIRSTKLEDSAMYFCASSNTLEPINQPQHFGDGTRLSIL.

The J gene is TRBJ1-1, the V gene TRBV6-6, with D uncertain. This CDR3 spans 14 amino acids. The V gene lost 0 bases and the J gene lost 1 base, with 6 bases spanning the gap. Looked up from germline, CDR1 is MNHNY and CDR2 is SVGAGI (reference sequence). Here the CDR3 reads CASSYSSSNTEAFF. In nucleotides, the CDR3 is TGTGCCAGCAGTTACTCTAGCTCGAACACTGAAGCTTTCTTT.

The chain is built from TRBV3-1 (or the pseudogene TRBV3-2) and TRBJ2-5, with D unclear. The germline V and J ends were trimmed by 5 bases and 3 bases, with 13 bases remaining between them. Germline values: CDR1 LGHDT, CDR2 YNNKEL (reference sequence). This CDR3 is 14 amino acids long. The CDR3 region has the DNA TGTGCCAGCAGCGATCAGGCGTTCGAAGAGACCCAGTACTTC. Amino acid sequence: CASSDQAFEETQYF.

V and J are TRBV7-7 and TRBJ2-5; D is perhaps TRBD1 (6 bases). CDR1 and CDR2 from the germline V gene are SSHAT and FNYEAQ (reference sequence). This CDR3 contains 14 residues. V shed 4 bases and J shed 2 bases, with 11 bases lying between them. Here the CDR3 reads CASSSGTKQETQYF. The CDR3 nucleotides read TGTGCCAGCAGCTCTGGGACAAAGCAAGAGACCCAGTACTTC.

This rearrangement joins TRBV6-6 to TRBJ1-1, with D tentatively TRBD1 (5 bases). V was shortened by 7 bases and J by 3 bases, with 15 bases between the two germline ends. This CDR3 comprises 14 residues. Germline V lookup: CDR1 MNHNY, CDR2 SVGAGI (reference sequence). The DNA of the CDR3 is TGTGCCAGCACCTATTCGAGGGGAGACACTGAAGCTTTCTTT. It specifies CASTYSRGDTEAFF.

The CDR3 here is CASRSDLASGNTIYF. CDR3 nucleotides: TGCGCCAGCAGGTCAGACTTGGCCTCTGGAAACACCATATATTTT. The chain carries TRBV5-1 and TRBJ1-3; D gene unclear. Germline V gene sequence: CDR1 SGHRS, CDR2 YFSETQ. The CDR3 sequence is 15 residues long. V was cut by 5 bases and J by 0 bases, with 12 bases left in between.

This sequence joins TRBV12-3 or TRBV12-4 and TRBJ2-3, with D uncertain. The CDR3 runs 13 residues. Trimming removed 7 bases from V and 6 bases from J, with 14 bases in between. For the CDR3, the DNA is TGTGCCAGCACCTTAGTTATAGGCGATACGCAGTATTTT. This encodes CASTLVIGDTQYF.